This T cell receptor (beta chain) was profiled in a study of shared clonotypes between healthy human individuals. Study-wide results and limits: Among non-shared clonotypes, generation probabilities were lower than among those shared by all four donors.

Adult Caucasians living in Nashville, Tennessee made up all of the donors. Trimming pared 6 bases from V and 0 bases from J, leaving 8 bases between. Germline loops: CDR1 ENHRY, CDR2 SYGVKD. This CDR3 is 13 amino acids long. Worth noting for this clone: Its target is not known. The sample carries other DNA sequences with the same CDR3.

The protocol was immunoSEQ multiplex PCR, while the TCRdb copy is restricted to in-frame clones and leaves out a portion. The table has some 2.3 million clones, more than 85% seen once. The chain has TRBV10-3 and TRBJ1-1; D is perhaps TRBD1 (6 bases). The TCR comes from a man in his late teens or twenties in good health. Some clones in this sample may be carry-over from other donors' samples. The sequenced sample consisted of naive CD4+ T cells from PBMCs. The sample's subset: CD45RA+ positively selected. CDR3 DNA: TGTGCCATCAGCGGACAGCTGAACACTGAAGCTTTCTTT. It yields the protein CAISGQLNTEAFF.